These 5 T cell receptor beta chains were sequenced from one sample in a study of blood T cell repertoires in COVID-19. Sequenced by immunoSEQ multiplex PCR; TCRdb stores in-frame clones only, minus some. The sample yields about 200,000 clones, more than 75% seen once. The sequenced sample consisted of peripheral blood. These receptors were taken from a man older than 75 with acute or convalescent COVID-19.

This chain uses TRBV24-1 with TRBJ2-3; D gene uncertain. Germline values: CDR1 KGHDR, CDR2 SFDVKD. This CDR3 comprises 13 residues. V lost 5 bases and J 4 bases, leaving 9 bases between the germline ends. The CDR3 sequence is CATSVRGADTQYF. The CDR3 bases are TGTGCCACCAGTGTGCGAGGAGCAGATACGCAGTATTTT.

This clone was detected only once. The chain has TRBV24-1 and TRBJ1-1; 9 bases align to TRBD1. The CDR3 spans 17 residues. After removal of 7 bases from V and 4 bases from J, the junction contained 15 bases not matched to a gene. Germline V gene lookup returns CDR1 KGHDR and CDR2 SFDVKD. CDR3 region: CATSKSGTGSLGTEAFF. The CDR3 bases are TGTGCCACCAGCAAATCCGGGACAGGGTCGTTAGGCACTGAAGCTTTCTTT.

This clone was detected only a few times. The chain couples TRBV5-4 to TRBJ1-2; tentatively, D is TRBD1 (6 bases). The CDR3 is 15 amino acids. Trimming cost V 4 bases and J 0 bases, with 13 bases left between them. The germline CDR1 and CDR2 sequences are SGHNT and YYREEE (reference sequence). The CDR3 sequence: CASSPDRHTNYGYTF. CDR3 bases: TGTGCCAGCAGCCCGGACAGACACACTAACTATGGCTACACCTTC.

The gene calls are TRBV27 and TRBJ1-3; D call uncertain. The CDR3 is 14 amino acids. Trimming removed 9 bases at V and 2 bases at J, with 14 bases between. Germline V gene data show CDR1 as MNHEY and CDR2 as SMNVEV (reference sequence). CDR3 sequence reads: CASSVRQPGNTIYF. CDR3 coding DNA: TGTGCCAGTAGTGTCAGGCAGCCTGGAAACACCATATATTTT.

The V call is TRBV6-5, the J call TRBJ1-3; 8 bases are shared with TRBD1. Germline loops: CDR1 MNHEY, CDR2 SVGAGI. The V and J ends lost 4 bases and 11 bases, in that order; junction bases with no gene match: 10. The CDR3 covers 14 residues. This CDR3 is CASSFGQGRMPIYF. The CDR3 DNA is TGTGCCAGCAGTTTCGGACAGGGCCGGATGCCCATATATTTT.